The rows below give T cell receptor beta chains drawn from one sample of a study of blood T cell repertoires in COVID-19. Assay: immunoSEQ multiplex PCR; the TCRdb copy retains only in-frame clones and omits some. The table lists tens of thousands of clones, 85% of them singletons. What was sequenced was peripheral blood. The receptors were gathered from a man in his fifties with COVID-19, enrolled during active disease. CDR3s include the opening cysteine and the closing phenylalanine or tryptophan. The order of the fields is V gene, D gene, J gene, clone size, CDR3 protein, CDR3 DNA. D genes are given only for firm matches. Clone sizes are given selectively: once, few, many, or a class where the clone is expanded.

V: TRBV30
D: NA
J: TRBJ2-5
size: NA
CDR3: CAWTRAETQYF
DNA: TGTGCCTGGACCAGAGCGGAGACCCAGTACTTC

V: TRBV29-1
D: NA
J: TRBJ2-1
size: NA
CDR3: CSVARLAAGANEQFF
DNA: TGCAGCGTTGCCCGATTGGCCGCAGGGGCCAATGAGCAGTTCTTC

V: TRBV7-2
D: NA
J: TRBJ1-3
size: NA
CDR3: CASSLQGNTIYF
DNA: TGTGCCAGCAGCCTACAGGGTAACACCATATATTTT

V: TRBV18
D: NA
J: TRBJ1-4
size: NA
CDR3: CASSPQTRKVVDEKLFF
DNA: TGTGCCAGCTCACCACAGACGAGGAAAGTCGTGGATGAAAAACTGTTTTTT

V: TRBV6-6
D: NA
J: TRBJ1-5
size: NA
CDR3: CASKRGTNQPQHF
DNA: TGTGCCAGCAAGCGGGGAACGAATCAGCCCCAGCATTTT

V: TRBV7-2
D: NA
J: TRBJ1-2
size: NA
CDR3: CASSLVGQSLNYGYTF
DNA: TGTGCCAGCAGCTTGGTCGGACAGAGCCTTAACTATGGCTACACCTTC

V: TRBV7-2
D: NA
J: TRBJ1-6
size: NA
CDR3: CASSPSPTVMNSPLHF
DNA: TGTGCCAGCAGCCCCTCGCCCACGGTTATGAATTCACCCCTCCACTTT

V: TRBV2
D: NA
J: TRBJ1-1
size: NA
CDR3: CATFEGVGTEAFF
DNA: TGTGCCACCTTCGAAGGGGTGGGGACTGAAGCTTTCTTT

V: TRBV5-6
D: NA
J: TRBJ2-1
size: few
CDR3: CASSLSQGRSYNEQFF
DNA: TGTGCCAGCAGCTTATCACAGGGGAGGTCCTACAATGAGCAGTTCTTC

V: TRBV14
D: NA
J: TRBJ2-5
size: NA
CDR3: CASRSGQETQYF
DNA: TGTGCCAGCAGGAGCGGACAAGAGACCCAGTACTTC

V: TRBV14
D: NA
J: TRBJ2-5
size: NA
CDR3: CASSPDRTTQETQYF
DNA: TGTGCCAGCAGCCCCGACCGGACTACCCAAGAGACCCAGTACTTC

V: TRBV6-5
D: TRBD1
J: TRBJ1-2
size: NA
CDR3: CASSYSPGQNYGYTF
DNA: TGTGCCAGCAGTTACTCTCCGGGACAGAACTATGGCTACACCTTC

V: TRBV28
D: TRBD1
J: TRBJ2-7
size: NA
CDR3: CASSLWDRGYEQYF
DNA: TGTGCCAGCAGTTTATGGGACAGGGGATACGAGCAGTACTTC

V: TRBV6-2/TRBV6-3
D: TRBD1
J: TRBJ1-2
size: NA
CDR3: CASSYPGQGNYGYTF
DNA: TGTGCCAGCAGTTACCCGGGACAGGGGAACTATGGCTACACCTTC

V: TRBV28
D: NA
J: TRBJ1-1
size: once
CDR3: CASSHRRGARAEAFF
DNA: TGTGCCAGCAGTCACCGGCGGGGGGCGCGGGCTGAAGCTTTCTTT

V: TRBV6-5
D: TRBD2
J: TRBJ2-1
size: NA
CDR3: CASRLAGDNEQFF
DNA: TGTGCCAGCAGACTAGCGGGGGACAATGAGCAGTTCTTC

V: TRBV30
D: TRBD2
J: TRBJ2-3
size: NA
CDR3: CAWAIPAGVGDTQYF
DNA: TGTGCCTGGGCAATTCCCGCGGGGGTGGGAGATACGCAGTATTTT

V: TRBV5-1
D: TRBD1
J: TRBJ1-2
size: NA
CDR3: CASSSGTGGNYGYTF
DNA: TGCGCCAGCAGCTCCGGGACAGGGGGCAACTATGGCTACACCTTC

V: TRBV19
D: TRBD2
J: TRBJ2-1
size: once
CDR3: CASSIRAGGPNNEQFF
DNA: TGTGCCAGTAGTATCCGAGCGGGAGGGCCCAACAATGAGCAGTTCTTC

V: TRBV30
D: TRBD1
J: TRBJ1-6
size: NA
CDR3: CAWGRQGYNSPLHF
DNA: TGTGCCTGGGGGAGACAGGGCTATAATTCACCCCTCCACTTT

V: TRBV15
D: TRBD1
J: TRBJ2-5
size: NA
CDR3: CATSTGGQETQYF
DNA: TGTGCCACCAGTACAGGGGGCCAAGAGACCCAGTACTTC

V: TRBV29-1
D: NA
J: TRBJ1-2
size: NA
CDR3: CSVESQGTNYGYTF
DNA: TGCAGCGTTGAAAGCCAGGGCACTAACTATGGCTACACCTTC

V: TRBV5-4
D: TRBD1
J: TRBJ1-1
size: few
CDR3: CASSLDALWGQAADEAFF
DNA: TGTGCCAGCAGCTTGGATGCATTGTGGGGACAGGCCGCAGATGAAGCTTTCTTT

V: TRBV6-4
D: NA
J: TRBJ2-1
size: NA
CDR3: CASSVVVLNEQFF
DNA: TGTGCCAGCAGCGTCGTGGTACTCAATGAGCAGTTCTTC

V: TRBV6-6
D: TRBD1
J: TRBJ1-5
size: NA
CDR3: CASKDRDETQPQHF
DNA: TGTGCCAGCAAAGACAGGGATGAGACTCAGCCCCAGCATTTT

V: TRBV10-3
D: NA
J: TRBJ1-1
size: NA
CDR3: CAISETGMNTEAFF
DNA: TGTGCCATCAGTGAGACAGGTATGAACACTGAAGCTTTCTTT

V: TRBV28
D: TRBD2
J: TRBJ2-5
size: once
CDR3: CASSRGLASTQYF
DNA: TGTGCCAGCAGTCGCGGACTAGCGTCGACCCAGTACTTC

V: TRBV28
D: TRBD1
J: TRBJ2-7
size: NA
CDR3: CASSYWDRSYEQYF
DNA: TGTGCCAGCAGTTACTGGGACAGATCCTACGAGCAGTACTTC

V: TRBV7-2
D: TRBD1
J: TRBJ2-2
size: NA
CDR3: CASSLQSQGATGELFF
DNA: TGTGCCAGCAGCTTACAATCCCAGGGGGCGACCGGGGAGCTGTTTTTT

V: TRBV30
D: TRBD1
J: TRBJ1-5
size: NA
CDR3: CAWSVQGAQPQHF
DNA: TGTGCCTGGAGTGTACAGGGGGCTCAGCCCCAGCATTTT

V: TRBV2
D: TRBD1
J: TRBJ1-3
size: NA
CDR3: CASSLARDRVAGNTIYF
DNA: TGTGCCAGCAGTCTGGCGAGGGACAGGGTCGCTGGAAACACCATATATTTT

V: TRBV6-2/TRBV6-3
D: NA
J: TRBJ2-3
size: NA
CDR3: CASSSRFLVDTQYF
DNA: TGTGCCAGCAGTTCCCGTTTTCTAGTCGATACGCAGTATTTT

V: TRBV11-1
D: TRBD1
J: TRBJ2-7
size: NA
CDR3: CASSSPGQPYEQYF
DNA: TGTGCCAGCAGCTCGCCGGGACAGCCCTACGAGCAGTACTTC

V: TRBV4-3
D: NA
J: TRBJ1-3
size: medium-sized
CDR3: CASSQKIAADSGNTIYF
DNA: TGCGCCAGCAGCCAAAAAATTGCGGCCGACTCTGGAAACACCATATATTTT

V: TRBV28
D: TRBD2
J: TRBJ2-1
size: NA
CDR3: CASSHRGRTSGSGSYNEQFF
DNA: TGTGCCAGCAGCCATCGGGGTAGGACTAGCGGGAGTGGTTCCTACAATGAGCAGTTCTTC

V: TRBV11-2
D: NA
J: TRBJ2-3
size: NA
CDR3: CASTQRAVTDTQYF
DNA: TGTGCCAGCACCCAGCGGGCGGTCACAGATACGCAGTATTTT

V: TRBV7-9
D: NA
J: TRBJ2-5
size: once
CDR3: CASSSPRGSMETQYF
DNA: TGTGCCAGCAGCTCCCCCCGGGGGAGTATGGAGACCCAGTACTTC

V: TRBV5-1
D: NA
J: TRBJ2-7
size: NA
CDR3: CASSSDRYYEQYF
DNA: TGCGCCAGCAGCTCCGACAGGTACTACGAGCAGTACTTC

V: TRBV7-2
D: NA
J: TRBJ1-1
size: NA
CDR3: CASSQTTANTEAFF
DNA: TGTGCCAGCAGCCAAACGACAGCAAACACTGAAGCTTTCTTT

V: TRBV9
D: NA
J: TRBJ1-1
size: NA
CDR3: CASSITVNTEAFF
DNA: TGTGCCAGCAGCATCACAGTGAACACTGAAGCTTTCTTT

V: TRBV5-1
D: TRBD1
J: TRBJ2-7
size: NA
CDR3: CASSSRQGSSYEQYF
DNA: TGCGCCAGCAGTTCTCGACAGGGTAGCTCCTACGAGCAGTACTTC

V: TRBV28
D: NA
J: TRBJ1-1
size: once
CDR3: CASSPSGGSVEAFF
DNA: TGTGCCAGCAGTCCTTCAGGAGGGTCCGTTGAAGCTTTCTTT

V: TRBV5-1
D: NA
J: TRBJ1-5
size: NA
CDR3: CASSVTGADNQPQHF
DNA: TGCGCCAGCAGCGTAACAGGAGCCGACAATCAGCCCCAGCATTTT

V: TRBV18
D: NA
J: TRBJ1-3
size: NA
CDR3: CASSPPPRQPSGNTIYF
DNA: TGTGCCAGCTCACCACCGCCCAGGCAACCCTCTGGAAACACCATATATTTT

V: TRBV24-1
D: TRBD1
J: TRBJ1-2
size: NA
CDR3: CATSESGTGGRYGYTF
DNA: TGTGCCACCAGTGAGTCCGGGACAGGGGGACGCTATGGCTACACCTTC

V: TRBV5-4
D: NA
J: TRBJ1-1
size: NA
CDR3: CASTPPGENTEAFF
DNA: TGTGCCAGCACCCCCCCGGGGGAGAACACTGAAGCTTTCTTT

V: TRBV27
D: NA
J: TRBJ1-3
size: NA
CDR3: CASSPGQNRSGNTIYF
DNA: TGTGCCAGCAGTCCTGGACAGAACCGCTCTGGAAACACCATATATTTT

V: TRBV5-6
D: TRBD1
J: TRBJ1-3
size: NA
CDR3: CASSFYRLAGGSSGNTIYF
DNA: TGTGCCAGCAGCTTCTACCGGCTGGCAGGGGGTTCTTCTGGAAACACCATATATTTT

V: TRBV19
D: NA
J: TRBJ2-1
size: NA
CDR3: CASRHTGYNEQFF
DNA: TGTGCCAGTCGACATACCGGCTACAATGAGCAGTTCTTC

V: TRBV6-6
D: TRBD2
J: TRBJ2-3
size: few
CDR3: CASSYFASGDTDTQYF
DNA: TGTGCCAGCAGTTACTTCGCTAGCGGAGACACAGATACGCAGTATTTT

V: TRBV7-2
D: NA
J: TRBJ2-3
size: NA
CDR3: CASSLSQNTDTQYF
DNA: TGTGCCAGCAGCTTATCCCAGAACACAGATACGCAGTATTTT

V: TRBV5-1
D: TRBD1
J: TRBJ2-2
size: NA
CDR3: CASSTGTGGTGELFF
DNA: TGCGCCAGCAGCACCGGGACAGGTGGGACCGGGGAGCTGTTTTTT

V: TRBV4-1
D: NA
J: TRBJ2-5
size: once
CDR3: CASSQIGQKETQYF
DNA: TGCGCCAGCAGCCAGATCGGACAGAAAGAGACCCAGTACTTC

V: TRBV11-3
D: NA
J: TRBJ2-1
size: NA
CDR3: CASSDGERRFF
DNA: TGTGCCAGCAGCGACGGGGAGCGTCGGTTCTTC

V: TRBV19
D: TRBD1
J: TRBJ1-5
size: NA
CDR3: CASSIRQGAQPQHF
DNA: TGTGCCAGTAGTATACGACAGGGGGCCCAGCCCCAGCATTTT

V: TRBV29-1
D: TRBD2
J: TRBJ2-3
size: NA
CDR3: CSVVVVGGGTDTQYF
DNA: TGCAGCGTTGTGGTAGTTGGGGGGGGAACAGATACGCAGTATTTT

V: TRBV6-5
D: NA
J: TRBJ2-7
size: NA
CDR3: CASRPGGGEPGEQYF
DNA: TGTGCCAGCAGGCCCGGGGGAGGCGAACCGGGGGAGCAGTACTTC

V: TRBV7-7
D: TRBD1
J: TRBJ1-3
size: few
CDR3: CASSPGTGTSGNTIYF
DNA: TGTGCTAGCAGCCCCGGGACAGGGACTTCTGGAAACACCATATATTTT

V: TRBV19
D: NA
J: TRBJ2-5
size: NA
CDR3: CASSIGNQETQYF
DNA: TGTGCCAGTAGTATCGGTAACCAAGAGACCCAGTACTTC

V: TRBV19
D: TRBD1
J: TRBJ1-6
size: once
CDR3: CASSIYSAGGKNSPLHF
DNA: TGTGCCAGTAGTATCTATTCGGCAGGGGGCAAGAATTCACCCCTCCACTTT